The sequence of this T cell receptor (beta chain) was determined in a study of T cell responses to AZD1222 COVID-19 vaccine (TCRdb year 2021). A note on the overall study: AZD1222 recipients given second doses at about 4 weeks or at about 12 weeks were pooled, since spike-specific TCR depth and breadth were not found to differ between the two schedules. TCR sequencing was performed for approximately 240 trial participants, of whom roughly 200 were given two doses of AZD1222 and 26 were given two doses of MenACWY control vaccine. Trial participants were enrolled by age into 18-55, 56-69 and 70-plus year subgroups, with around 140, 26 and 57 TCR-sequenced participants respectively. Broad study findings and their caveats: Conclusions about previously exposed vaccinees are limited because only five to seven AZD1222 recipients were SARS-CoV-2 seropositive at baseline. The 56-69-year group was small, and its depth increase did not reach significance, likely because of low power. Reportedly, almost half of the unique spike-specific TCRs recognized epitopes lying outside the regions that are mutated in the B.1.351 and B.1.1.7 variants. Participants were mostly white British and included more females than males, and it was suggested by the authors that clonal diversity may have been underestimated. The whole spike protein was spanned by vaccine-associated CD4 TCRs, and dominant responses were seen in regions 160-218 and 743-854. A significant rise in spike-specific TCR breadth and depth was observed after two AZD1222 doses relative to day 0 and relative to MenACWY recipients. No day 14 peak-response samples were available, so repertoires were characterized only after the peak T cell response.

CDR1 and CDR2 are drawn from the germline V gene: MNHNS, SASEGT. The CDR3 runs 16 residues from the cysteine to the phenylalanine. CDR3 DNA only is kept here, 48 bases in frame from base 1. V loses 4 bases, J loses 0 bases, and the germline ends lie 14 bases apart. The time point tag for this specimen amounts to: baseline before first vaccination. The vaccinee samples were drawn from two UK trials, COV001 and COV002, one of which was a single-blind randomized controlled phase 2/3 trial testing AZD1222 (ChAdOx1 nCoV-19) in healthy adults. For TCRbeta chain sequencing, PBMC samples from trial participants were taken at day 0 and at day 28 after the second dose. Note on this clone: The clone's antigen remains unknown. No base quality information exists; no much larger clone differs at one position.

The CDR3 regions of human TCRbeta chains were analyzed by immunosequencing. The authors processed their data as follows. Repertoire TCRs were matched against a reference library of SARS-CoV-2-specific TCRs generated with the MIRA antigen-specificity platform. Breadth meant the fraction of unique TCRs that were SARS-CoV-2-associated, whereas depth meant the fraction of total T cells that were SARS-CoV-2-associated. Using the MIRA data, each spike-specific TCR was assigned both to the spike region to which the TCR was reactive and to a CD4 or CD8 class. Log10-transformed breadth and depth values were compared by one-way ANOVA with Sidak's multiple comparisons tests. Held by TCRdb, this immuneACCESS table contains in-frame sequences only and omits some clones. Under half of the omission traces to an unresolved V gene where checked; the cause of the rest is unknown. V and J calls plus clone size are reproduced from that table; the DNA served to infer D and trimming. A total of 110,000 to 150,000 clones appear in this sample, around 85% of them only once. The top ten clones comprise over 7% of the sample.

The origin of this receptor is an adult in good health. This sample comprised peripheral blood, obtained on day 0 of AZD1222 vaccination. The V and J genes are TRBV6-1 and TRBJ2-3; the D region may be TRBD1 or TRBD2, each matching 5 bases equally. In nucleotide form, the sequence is TGTGCCAGCAGTGCGATCTACGGGGCTAGCACAGATACGCAGTATTTT. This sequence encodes CASSAIYGASTDTQYF.